This T cell receptor (beta chain) stems from a study of identical twins. Study-wide results and limits: Models underpredicted monozygotic twin sharing of out-of-frame TCR alpha. Insertions ran lower in abundant cord blood beta clonotypes, though not in memory repertoires.

A word on this clonotype: The antigen is undetermined.

There are 15 residues in the CDR3. CDR1 and CDR2 from the germline V gene are SGHRS and YFSETQ. Trimming at V came to 2 bases and at J to 5 bases, leaving 4 bases not matched to a gene. TCRdb re-called the 5' RACE reads with MiXCR, one entry per CDR3 protein. The top ten hold over 0.25% of the sample, which has roughly 1.6 million distinct CDR3 sequences, 32% seen once. The sample was cord blood. This sequence was found in a newborn girl in good health. The chain recombines TRBV5-1 with TRBJ2-1; 10 bases agree with TRBD2. CDR3 DNA: TGCGCCAGCAGCTTAGCGGGAGGGTCCCACAATGAGCAGTTCTTC. Protein sequence: CASSLAGGSHNEQFF.